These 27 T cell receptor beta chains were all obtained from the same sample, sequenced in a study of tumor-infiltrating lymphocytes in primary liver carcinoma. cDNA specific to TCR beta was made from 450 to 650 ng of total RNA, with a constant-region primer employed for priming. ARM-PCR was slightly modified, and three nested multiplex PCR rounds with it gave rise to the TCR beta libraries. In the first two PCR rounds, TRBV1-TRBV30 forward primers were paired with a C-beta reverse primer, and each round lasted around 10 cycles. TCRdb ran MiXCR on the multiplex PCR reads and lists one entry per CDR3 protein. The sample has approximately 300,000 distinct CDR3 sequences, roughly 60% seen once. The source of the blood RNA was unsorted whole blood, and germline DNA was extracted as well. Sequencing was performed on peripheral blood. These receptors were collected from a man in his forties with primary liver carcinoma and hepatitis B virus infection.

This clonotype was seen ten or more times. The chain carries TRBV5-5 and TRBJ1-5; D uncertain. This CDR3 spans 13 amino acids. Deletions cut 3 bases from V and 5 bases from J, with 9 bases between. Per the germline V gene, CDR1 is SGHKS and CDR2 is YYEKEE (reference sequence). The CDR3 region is CASSWTYDQPQHF. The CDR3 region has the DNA TGTGCCAGCAGCTGGACGTATGATCAGCCCCAGCATTTT.

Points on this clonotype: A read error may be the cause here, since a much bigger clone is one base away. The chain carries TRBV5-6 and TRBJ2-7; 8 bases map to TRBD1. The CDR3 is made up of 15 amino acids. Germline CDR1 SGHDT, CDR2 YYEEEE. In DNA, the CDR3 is TGTGTCAGCAGCTCCGGGACAGGAGTCTCCTACGAGCAGTACTTC. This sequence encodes CVSSSGTGVSYEQYF.

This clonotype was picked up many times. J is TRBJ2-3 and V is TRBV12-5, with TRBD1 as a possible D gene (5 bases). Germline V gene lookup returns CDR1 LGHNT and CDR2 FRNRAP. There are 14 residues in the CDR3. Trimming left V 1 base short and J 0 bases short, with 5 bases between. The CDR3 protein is CASGLGQSTDTQYF. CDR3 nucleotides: TGTGCTAGTGGTTTGGGACAGAGCACAGATACGCAGTATTTT.

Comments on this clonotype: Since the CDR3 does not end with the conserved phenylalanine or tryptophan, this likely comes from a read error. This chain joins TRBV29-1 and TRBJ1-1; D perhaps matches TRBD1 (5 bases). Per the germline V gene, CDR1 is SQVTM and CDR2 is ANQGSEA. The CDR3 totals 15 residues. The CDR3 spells CSVAAGWGMNAEAFL. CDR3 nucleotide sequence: TGTAGCGTTGCGGCAGGGTGGGGAATGAACGCTGAAGCTTTCTTG.

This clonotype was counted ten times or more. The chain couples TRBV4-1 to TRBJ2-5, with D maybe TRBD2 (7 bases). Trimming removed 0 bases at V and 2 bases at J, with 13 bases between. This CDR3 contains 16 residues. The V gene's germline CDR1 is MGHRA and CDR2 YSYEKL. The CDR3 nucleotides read TGCGCCAGCAGCCAAGATAGGGGAGGGGGACAAGAGACCCAGTACTTC. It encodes CASSQDRGGGQETQYF.

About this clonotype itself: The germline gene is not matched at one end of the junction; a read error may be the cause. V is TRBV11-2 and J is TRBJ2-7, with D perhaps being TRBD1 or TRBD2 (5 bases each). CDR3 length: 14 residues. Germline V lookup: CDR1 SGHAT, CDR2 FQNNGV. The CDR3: CDSSFMGVSYEQYF. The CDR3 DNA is TGTGACAGCAGCTTTATGGGGGTTTCCTACGAGCAGTACTTC.

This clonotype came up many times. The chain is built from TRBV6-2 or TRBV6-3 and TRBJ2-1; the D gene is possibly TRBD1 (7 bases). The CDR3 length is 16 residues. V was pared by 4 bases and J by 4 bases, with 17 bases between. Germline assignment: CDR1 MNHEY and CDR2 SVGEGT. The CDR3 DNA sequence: TGTGCCAGCAGTTCCCAGGGGGGAGTCTGGTACAATGAGCAGTTCTTC. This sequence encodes CASSSQGGVWYNEQFF.

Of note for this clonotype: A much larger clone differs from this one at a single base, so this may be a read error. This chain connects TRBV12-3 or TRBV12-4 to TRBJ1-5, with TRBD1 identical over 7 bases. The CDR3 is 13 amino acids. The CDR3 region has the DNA TGTGTCAGCGAGACAGGGCACAATCAGCCCCAGCATTTT. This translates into CVSETGHNQPQHF.

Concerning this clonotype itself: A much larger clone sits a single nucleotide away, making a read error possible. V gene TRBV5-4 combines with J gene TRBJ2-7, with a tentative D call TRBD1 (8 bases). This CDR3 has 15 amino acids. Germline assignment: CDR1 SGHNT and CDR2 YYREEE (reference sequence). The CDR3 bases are TGTACCAGCAGCCTTGGGGGGGACAGGAGCTACGAGCAGTACTTC. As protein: CTSSLGGDRSYEQYF.

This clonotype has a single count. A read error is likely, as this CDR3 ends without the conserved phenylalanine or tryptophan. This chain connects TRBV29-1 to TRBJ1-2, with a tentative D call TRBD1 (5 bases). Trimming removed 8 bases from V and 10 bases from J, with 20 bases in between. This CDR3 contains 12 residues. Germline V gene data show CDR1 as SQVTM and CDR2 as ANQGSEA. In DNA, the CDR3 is TGCAGCATGAGAGATAGGGACCTTGACTACACCTTA. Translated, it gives CSMRDRDLDYTL.

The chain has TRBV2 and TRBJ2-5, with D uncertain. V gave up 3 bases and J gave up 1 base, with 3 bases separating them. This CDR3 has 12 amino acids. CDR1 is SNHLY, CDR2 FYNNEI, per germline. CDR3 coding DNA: TGTGCCAGCAGTGACACCCAAGAGACCCAGTACTTC. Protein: CASSDTQETQYF.

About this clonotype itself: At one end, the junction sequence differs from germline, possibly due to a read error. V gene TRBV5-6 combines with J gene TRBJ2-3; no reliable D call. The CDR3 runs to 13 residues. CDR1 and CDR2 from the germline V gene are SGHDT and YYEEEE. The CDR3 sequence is CDSSLGSTDTQYF. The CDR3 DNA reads TGTGACAGCAGCTTGGGTAGCACAGATACGCAGTATTTT.

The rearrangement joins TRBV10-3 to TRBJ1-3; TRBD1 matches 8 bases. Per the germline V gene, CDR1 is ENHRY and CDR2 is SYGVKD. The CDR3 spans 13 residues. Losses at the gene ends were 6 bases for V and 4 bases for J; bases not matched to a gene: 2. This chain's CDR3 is CAIRTGVGNTIYF. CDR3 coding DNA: TGTGCCATCAGGACAGGGGTAGGAAACACCATATATTTT.

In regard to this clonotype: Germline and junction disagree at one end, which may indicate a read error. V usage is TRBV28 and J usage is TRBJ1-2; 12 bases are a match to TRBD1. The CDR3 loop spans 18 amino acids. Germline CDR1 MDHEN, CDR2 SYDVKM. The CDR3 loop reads CANSSPSVGTGGARGYNF. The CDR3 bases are TGTGCCAACAGTTCCCCCTCCGTAGGGACAGGGGGCGCGCGGGGCTACAACTTC.

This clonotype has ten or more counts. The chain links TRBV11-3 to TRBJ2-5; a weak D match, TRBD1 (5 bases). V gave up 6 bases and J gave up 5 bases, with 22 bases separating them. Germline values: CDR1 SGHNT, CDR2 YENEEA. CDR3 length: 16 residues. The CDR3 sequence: CASRHTSYRRDETQYF. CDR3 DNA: TGTGCCAGCAGACATACCTCTTACAGGAGAGACGAGACCCAGTACTTC.

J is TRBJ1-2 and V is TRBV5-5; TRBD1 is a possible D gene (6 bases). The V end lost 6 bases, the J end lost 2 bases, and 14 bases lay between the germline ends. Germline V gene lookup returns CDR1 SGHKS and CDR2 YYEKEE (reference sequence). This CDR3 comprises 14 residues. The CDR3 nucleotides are TGTGCCAGCATCCGGATAGGGGGAAACTATGGCTACACCTTC. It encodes CASIRIGGNYGYTF.

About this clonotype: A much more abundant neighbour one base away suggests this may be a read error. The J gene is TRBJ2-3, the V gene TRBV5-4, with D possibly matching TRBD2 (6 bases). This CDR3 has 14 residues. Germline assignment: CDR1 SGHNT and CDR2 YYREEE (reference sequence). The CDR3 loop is CDSSTRRATDTQYF. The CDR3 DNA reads TGTGACAGCAGCACACGGAGGGCCACAGATACGCAGTATTTT.

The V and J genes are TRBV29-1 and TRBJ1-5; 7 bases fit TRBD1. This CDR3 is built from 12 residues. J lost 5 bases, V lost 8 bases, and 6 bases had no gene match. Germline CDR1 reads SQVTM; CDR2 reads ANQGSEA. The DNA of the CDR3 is TGCAGCACCGACAGGGTGCATCAGCCCCAGCATTTT. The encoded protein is CSTDRVHQPQHF.

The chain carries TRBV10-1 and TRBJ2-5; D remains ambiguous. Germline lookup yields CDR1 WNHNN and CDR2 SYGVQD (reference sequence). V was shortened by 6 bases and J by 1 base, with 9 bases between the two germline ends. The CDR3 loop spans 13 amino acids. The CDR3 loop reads CASSSQVQETQYF. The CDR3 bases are TGCGCCAGCAGCTCGCAGGTCCAAGAGACCCAGTACTTC.

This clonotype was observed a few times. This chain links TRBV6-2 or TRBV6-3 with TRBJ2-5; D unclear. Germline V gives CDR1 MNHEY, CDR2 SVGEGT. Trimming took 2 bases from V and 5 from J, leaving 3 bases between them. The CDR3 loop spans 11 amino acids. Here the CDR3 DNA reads TGTGCCAGCAGTTACGACGAGACCCAGTACTTC. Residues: CASSYDETQYF.

CDR3 protein: CASSLYRTSGRVYNEQFF. The CDR3 region has the DNA TGCGCCAGCAGCTTGTACCGGACTAGCGGGAGGGTCTACAATGAGCAGTTCTTC. This chain uses TRBV5-1 with TRBJ2-1, with TRBD2 matching 15 bases. The CDR3 runs to 18 residues. With V trimmed by 1 base and J by 3 bases, 5 bases remained unmatched. Germline V gives CDR1 SGHRS, CDR2 YFSETQ.

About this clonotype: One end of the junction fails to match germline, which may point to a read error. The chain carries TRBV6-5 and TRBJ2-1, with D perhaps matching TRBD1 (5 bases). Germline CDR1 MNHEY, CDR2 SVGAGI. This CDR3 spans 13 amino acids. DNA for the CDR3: TGTGCCAGCAGCAAGACAGAAAACAATGATCAGTTCTTC. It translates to CASSKTENNDQFF.

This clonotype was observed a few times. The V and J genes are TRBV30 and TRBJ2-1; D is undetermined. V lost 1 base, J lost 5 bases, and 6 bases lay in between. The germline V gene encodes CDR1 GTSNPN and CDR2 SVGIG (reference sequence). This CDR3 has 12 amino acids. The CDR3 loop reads CAWSGRHNEQFF. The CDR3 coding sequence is TGTGCCTGGAGTGGAAGGCACAATGAGCAGTTCTTC. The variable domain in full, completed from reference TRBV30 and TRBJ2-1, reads SQTIHQWPATLVQPVGSPLSLECTVEGTSNPNLYWYRQAAGRGLQLLFYSVGIGQISSEVPQNLSASRPQDRQFILSSKKLLLSDSGFYLCAWSGRHNEQFFGPGTRLTVL.

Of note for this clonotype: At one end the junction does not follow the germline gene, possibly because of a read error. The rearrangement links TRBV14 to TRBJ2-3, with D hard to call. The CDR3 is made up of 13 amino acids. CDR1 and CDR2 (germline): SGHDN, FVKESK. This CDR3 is CANSRGYTDTQYF. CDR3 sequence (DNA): TGTGCCAATAGCCGAGGATACACAGATACACAGTATTTT.

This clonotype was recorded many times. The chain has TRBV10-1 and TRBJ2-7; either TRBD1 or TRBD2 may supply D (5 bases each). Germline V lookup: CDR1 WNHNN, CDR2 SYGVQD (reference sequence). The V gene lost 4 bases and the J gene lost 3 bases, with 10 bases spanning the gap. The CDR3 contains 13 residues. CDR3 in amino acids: CASSAGTYYEQYF. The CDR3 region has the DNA TGCGCCAGCAGTGCCGGGACCTACTACGAGCAGTACTTC.

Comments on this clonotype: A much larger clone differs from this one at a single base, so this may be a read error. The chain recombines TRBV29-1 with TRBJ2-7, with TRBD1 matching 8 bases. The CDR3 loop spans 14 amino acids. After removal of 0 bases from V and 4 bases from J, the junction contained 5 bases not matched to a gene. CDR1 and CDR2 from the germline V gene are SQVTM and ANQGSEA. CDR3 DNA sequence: TGCAGCGTTGAAGATTCCAGGGGGCAGTACGAGCAGTACTTC. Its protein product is CSVEDSRGQYEQYF.

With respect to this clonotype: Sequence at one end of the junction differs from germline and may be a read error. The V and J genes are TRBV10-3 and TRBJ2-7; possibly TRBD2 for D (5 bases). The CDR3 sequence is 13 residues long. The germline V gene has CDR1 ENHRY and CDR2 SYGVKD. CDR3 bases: TGTGCCACCAGTGGGCCGGGGAAGCACGAACAGTACTTC. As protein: CATSGPGKHEQYF.